This T cell receptor beta chain comes out of a study of vaccination effects on CD4 cells after COVID-19. General study results and limits: Late after vaccination, infection- and vaccine-induced clones showed marked clonal contraction. Few convalescent patients, and no early post-infection timepoints, were available to the study.

This clone has only one observation. Its specificity is not known. V dropped 6 bases and J dropped 2; count of bases not matched to a gene: 8. The CDR3 covers 15 residues. The V gene's germline CDR1 is SNHLY and CDR2 FYNNEI. Expansion of antigen-specific CD4+ T cells with viral peptide pools was carried out by the ViraFEST assay before sequencing. With more than nine days of culture completed, CD4+ T cells were isolated. Everyone in the study got two shots of either the BNT162b2 or mRNA-1273 vaccine. The study found no prior SARS-CoV-2 infection in the vaccine recipients, who tested negative for nucleocapsid antibodies. Assay: immunoSEQ multiplex PCR; the TCRdb copy retains only in-frame clones and omits some. The sample records 26,000 or so clones, about four fifths being singletons.

The sequenced sample was CD4+ T cells from PBMCs cultured with HCoV-NL63 spike peptides, obtained after COVID-19 vaccination. V and J are TRBV2 and TRBJ2-5, with 8 bases lining up with TRBD2. The origin of this receptor is a human donor who received a COVID-19 vaccine. Some clones in this sample may be carry-over from other donors' samples. The CDR3 DNA reads TGTGCCAGCAGCCCCCTCGGGGGGGTTCAAGAGACCCAGTACTTC. Encoded protein: CASSPLGGVQETQYF.